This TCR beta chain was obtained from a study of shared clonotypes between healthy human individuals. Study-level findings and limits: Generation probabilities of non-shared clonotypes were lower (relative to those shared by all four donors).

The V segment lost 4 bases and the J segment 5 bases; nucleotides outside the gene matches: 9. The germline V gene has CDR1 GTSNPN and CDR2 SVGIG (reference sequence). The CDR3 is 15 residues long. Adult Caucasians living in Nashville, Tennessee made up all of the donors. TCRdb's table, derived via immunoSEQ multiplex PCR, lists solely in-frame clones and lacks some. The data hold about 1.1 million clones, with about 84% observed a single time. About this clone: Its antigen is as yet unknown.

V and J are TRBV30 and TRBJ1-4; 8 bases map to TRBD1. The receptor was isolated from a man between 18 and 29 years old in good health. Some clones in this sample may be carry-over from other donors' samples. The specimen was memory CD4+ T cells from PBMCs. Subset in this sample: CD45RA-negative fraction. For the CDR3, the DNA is TGTGCCTGGAATGCTGCCGGGACAGGAAATGAAAAACTGTTTTTT. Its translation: CAWNAAGTGNEKLFF.